The 17 T cell receptor beta chains below all came from one sample that was sequenced in a study of shared clonotypes between healthy human individuals. Sequencing was performed with immunoSEQ multiplex PCR; in TCRdb, only in-frame clones are kept and a portion is missing. The profile shows about 480,000 clones, more than 65% of them singletons. Sequencing was done on a sample of PBMCs. These TCRs come from a middle-aged woman in good health. Some clones in this sample may be carry-over from other donors' samples.

The chain is built from TRBV7-3 and TRBJ2-1; the match to TRBD2 covers 11 bases. The CDR3 sequence is 14 residues long. Trimming removed 8 bases from V and 7 bases from J; junction bases left unmatched: 7. The germline V gene encodes CDR1 SGHTA and CDR2 FQGTGA. The CDR3 bases are TGTGCCAGCTCTAGCGGGAGGAATATGAATGAGCAGTTCTTC. Protein product: CASSSGRNMNEQFF.

V gene TRBV5-1 combines with J gene TRBJ2-7, with 10 bases aligning to TRBD1. With V trimmed by 4 bases and J by 6 bases, 4 bases remained unmatched. CDR3 length: 13 residues. Germline lookup yields CDR1 SGHRS and CDR2 YFSETQ. CDR3 nucleotide sequence: TGCGCCAGCAGCCTAGACAGGGGGCGCGAGCAGTACTTC. Amino acids: CASSLDRGREQYF.

The gene calls are TRBV9 and TRBJ1-2; a weak D match, TRBD1 (5 bases). This CDR3 region has 16 residues. Germline V gene lookup returns CDR1 SGDLS and CDR2 YYNGEE. V was shortened by 2 bases and J by 5 bases, with 19 bases between the two germline ends. For the CDR3, the DNA is TGTGCCAGCAGCGTCACCCCCACAAGGGACGATTATGGCTACACCTTC. It encodes CASSVTPTRDDYGYTF. The variable domain in full, completed from reference TRBV9 and TRBJ1-2, reads DSGVTQTPKHLITATGQRVTLRCSPRSGDLSVYWYQQSLDQGLQFLIQYYNGEERAKGNILERFSAQQFPDLHSELNLSSLELGDSALYFCASSVTPTRDDYGYTFGSGTRLTVV.

The CDR3 coding sequence is TGTGCCAGCAGTTTCCGAATGAACACTGAAGCTTTCTTT. Its protein is CASSFRMNTEAFF. V and J are TRBV28 and TRBJ1-1, with no clear D. V was shortened by 3 bases and J by 0 bases, with 5 bases between the two germline ends. The V gene's germline CDR1 is MDHEN and CDR2 SYDVKM. This CDR3 contains 13 residues.

This chain links TRBV27 with TRBJ1-2; TRBD1 is a possible D gene (6 bases). V lost 3 bases to trimming and J lost 5 bases, with 13 bases between them. Germline CDR1 and CDR2: MNHEY and SMNVEV (reference sequence). The CDR3 runs 14 residues. Here the CDR3 reads CASSFGRGTYGYTF. In DNA, the CDR3 is TGTGCCAGCAGTTTTGGCAGGGGAACGTATGGCTACACCTTC.

The chain has TRBV28 and TRBJ1-1, with D unclear. CDR3 length: 12 amino acids. Trimming cost V 6 bases and J 1 base, with 6 bases left between them. The germline V gene encodes CDR1 MDHEN and CDR2 SYDVKM. The DNA for the CDR3 is TGTGCCAGCAGACACTGGAACACTGAAGCTTTCTTT. It specifies CASRHWNTEAFF.

The chain has TRBV7-9 and TRBJ1-2; D perhaps matches TRBD1 (5 bases). This CDR3 region has 14 residues. In germline, CDR1 is SEHNR, CDR2 FQNEAQ (reference sequence). V was shortened by 5 bases and J by 5 bases, with 15 bases between the two germline ends. CDR3 in DNA: TGTGCCAGCAGCCCAGGACAAGGATTTTATGGCTACACCTTC. Translating it yields CASSPGQGFYGYTF.

The rearrangement links TRBV10-3 to TRBJ1-5; the D gene is possibly TRBD1 (6 bases). The CDR3 loop spans 13 amino acids. Trimming took off 2 bases at V and 5 bases at J, with 7 bases between the two ends. Germline CDR1 is ENHRY and CDR2 is SYGVKD. CDR3 region: CAISEDRYQPQHF. In nucleotides, the CDR3 is TGTGCCATCAGTGAGGACAGGTATCAGCCCCAGCATTTT.

This clone was counted once. This sequence joins TRBV7-3 and TRBJ2-2; D might be TRBD2 (5 bases). Trimming cost V 8 bases and J 2 bases, with 15 bases left between them. CDR3 length equals 15 residues. Germline V gene lookup returns CDR1 SGHTA and CDR2 FQGTGA. The CDR3 nucleotides read TGTGCCAGCGGCCGGGAACGCCAAAACACCGGGGAGCTGTTTTTT. Its protein is CASGRERQNTGELFF. The variable domain in full, with the rest retrieved from reference TRBV7-3 and TRBJ2-2, is GAGVSQTPSNKVTEKGKYVELRCDPISGHTALYWYRQSLGQGPEFLIYFQGTGAADDSGLPNDRFFAVRPEGSVSTLKIQRTERGDSAVYLCASGRERQNTGELFFGEGSRLTVL.

The chain couples TRBV5-1 to TRBJ2-7; TRBD2 matches at 12 bases. Germline V gene sequence: CDR1 SGHRS, CDR2 YFSETQ. V lost 5 bases, J lost 2 bases, and 5 bases stayed unmatched. The CDR3 extends over 15 amino acids. The CDR3 DNA follows: TGCGCCAGCAGACCCGGACTAGCGGGACCCTACGAGCAGTACTTC. It encodes CASRPGLAGPYEQYF.

The count of this clone is one. V usage is TRBV15 and J usage is TRBJ2-5, with D maybe TRBD2 (7 bases). The CDR3 contains 13 residues. Germline values: CDR1 LNHNV, CDR2 YYDKDF (reference sequence). The germline V and J ends were trimmed by 8 bases and 2 bases, with 12 bases remaining between them. The CDR3 reads CATRGGGQETQYF. CDR3 coding DNA: TGTGCCACCCGGGGAGGGGGACAAGAGACCCAGTACTTC.

This chain links TRBV27 with TRBJ2-3; D remains ambiguous. The germline V and J ends were trimmed by 6 bases and 2 bases, with 12 bases remaining between them. This CDR3 spans 14 amino acids. Germline V gene lookup returns CDR1 MNHEY and CDR2 SMNVEV (reference sequence). The CDR3 nucleotides read TGTGCCAGCAGCATCCTACGAAACACAGATACGCAGTATTTT. Encoded protein: CASSILRNTDTQYF.

The chain combines TRBV4-1 with TRBJ2-2, with no clear D. The V end was cut by 4 bases, the J end by 4 bases, with 13 bases between. The CDR3 consists of 15 residues. Germline V gene data show CDR1 as MGHRA and CDR2 as YSYEKL. The DNA for the CDR3 is TGCGCCAGCAGCCCGAGCCCCCTGGGCACCGGGGAGCTGTTTTTT. It is translated as CASSPSPLGTGELFF.

With regard to this clone: The germline gene is not matched at one end of the junction; a read error may be the cause. V gene TRBV7-9 combines with J gene TRBJ2-2; D is undetermined. CDR3 size: 16 residues. CDR1 and CDR2 (germline): SEHNR, FQNEAQ (reference sequence). The CDR3 sequence is CASSQLWVAKTGELFF. The CDR3 DNA follows: TGTGCCAGCAGCCAATTATGGGTGGCGAAGACCGGGGAGCTGTTTTTT.

The chain carries TRBV7-9 and TRBJ2-3; the match to TRBD2 covers 14 bases. Per the germline V gene, CDR1 is SEHNR and CDR2 is FQNEAQ (reference sequence). J gave up 5 bases and V 0 bases, and 1 base lay outside the gene matches. The CDR3 sequence is 16 residues long. This CDR3 reads CASSLAGLAGVDTQYF. DNA of the CDR3: TGTGCCAGCAGCTTAGCGGGACTAGCGGGAGTAGATACGCAGTATTTT.

This chain connects TRBV6-6 to TRBJ1-2; weak D call: TRBD1 (5 bases). The V end lost 5 bases, the J end lost 3 bases, and 16 bases lay between the germline ends. This CDR3 region has 15 residues. The germline CDR1 and CDR2 sequences are MNHNY and SVGAGI (reference sequence). As DNA, the CDR3 is TGTGCCAGCAGTCGCCCCGCCGGGGCTGACTATGGCTACACCTTC. This gives the protein CASSRPAGADYGYTF.

This chain links TRBV7-3 with TRBJ2-3, with 7 nucleotides matching TRBD2. The CDR3 has 15 amino acids. The germline V gene has CDR1 SGHTA and CDR2 FQGTGA. V shed 1 base and J 5 bases; nucleotides not matched to a gene: 6. Here the CDR3 reads CASSLMGGRVDTQYF. In nucleotides, the CDR3 is TGTGCCAGCAGCTTAATGGGCGGGAGAGTAGATACGCAGTATTTT.